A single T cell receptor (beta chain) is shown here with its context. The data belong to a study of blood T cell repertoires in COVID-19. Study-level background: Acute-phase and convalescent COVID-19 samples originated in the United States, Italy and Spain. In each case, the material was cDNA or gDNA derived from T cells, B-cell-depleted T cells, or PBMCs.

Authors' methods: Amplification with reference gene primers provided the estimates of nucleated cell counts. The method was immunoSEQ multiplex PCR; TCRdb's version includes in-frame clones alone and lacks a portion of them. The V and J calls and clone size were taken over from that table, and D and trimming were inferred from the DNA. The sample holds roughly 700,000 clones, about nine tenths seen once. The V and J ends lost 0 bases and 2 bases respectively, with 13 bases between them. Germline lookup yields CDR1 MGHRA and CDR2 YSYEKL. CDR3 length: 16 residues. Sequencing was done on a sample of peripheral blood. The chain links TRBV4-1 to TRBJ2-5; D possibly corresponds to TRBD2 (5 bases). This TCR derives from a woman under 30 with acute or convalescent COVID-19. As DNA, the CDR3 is TGCGCCAGCAGCCAAGATGTCACGGGGAATCAAGAGACCCAGTACTTC. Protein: CASSQDVTGNQETQYF.